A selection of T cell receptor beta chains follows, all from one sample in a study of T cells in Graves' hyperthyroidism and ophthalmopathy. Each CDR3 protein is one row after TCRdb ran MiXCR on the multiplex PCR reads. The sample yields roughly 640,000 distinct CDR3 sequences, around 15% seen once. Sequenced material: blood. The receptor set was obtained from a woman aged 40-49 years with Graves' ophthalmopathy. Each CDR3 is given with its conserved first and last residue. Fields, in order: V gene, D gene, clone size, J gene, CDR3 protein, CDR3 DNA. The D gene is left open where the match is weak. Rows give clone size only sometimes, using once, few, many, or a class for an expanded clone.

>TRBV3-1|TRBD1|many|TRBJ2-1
CASSHETGAYNEQFF
TGTGCCAGCAGCCACGAGACAGGGGCTTACAATGAGCAGTTCTTC
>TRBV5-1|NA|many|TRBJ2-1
CASSSDIYNEQFF
TGCGCCAGCAGCTCCGACATATACAATGAGCAGTTCTTC
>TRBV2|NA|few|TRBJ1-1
CASGENTLTEAFF
TGTGCCAGCGGTGAAAATACACTCACTGAAGCTTTCTTT
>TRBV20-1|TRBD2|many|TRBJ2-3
CSARDRGLAGGTDTQYF
TGCAGTGCTAGAGATCGGGGACTAGCGGGTGGCACAGATACGCAGTATTTT
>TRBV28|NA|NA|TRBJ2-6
CASSFLSGANVLTF
TGTGCCAGCAGTTTTCTTTCTGGGGCCAACGTCCTGACTTTC
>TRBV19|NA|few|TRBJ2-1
CASSTQQENEQFF
TGTGCCAGTAGTACCCAACAGGAGAATGAGCAGTTCTTC
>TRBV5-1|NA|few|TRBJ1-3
CASSLDPEPGNTIYF
TGCGCCAGCAGCTTGGATCCGGAACCTGGAAACACCATATATTTT
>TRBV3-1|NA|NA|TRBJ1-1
CASSPPGVGLVTEAFF
TGTGCCAGCAGCCCCCCGGGTGTGGGGCTGGTCACTGAAGCTTTCTTT
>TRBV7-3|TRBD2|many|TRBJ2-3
CASAVAGDTADTQYF
TGTGCCAGCGCGGTAGCGGGGGACACGGCGGATACGCAGTATTTT
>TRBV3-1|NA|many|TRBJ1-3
CASSQDYTGNTIYF
TGTGCCAGCAGCCAAGATTATACGGGGAACACCATATATTTT
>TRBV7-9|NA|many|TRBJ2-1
CASSLVAAGPYNEQFF
TGTGCCAGCAGCTTAGTCGCGGCGGGACCCTACAATGAGCAGTTCTTC
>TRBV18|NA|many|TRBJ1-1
CASSPPGAGMNTEAFF
TGTGCCAGCTCACCACCGGGGGCTGGGATGAACACTGAAGCTTTCTTT
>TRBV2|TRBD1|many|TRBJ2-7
CASRHRGSYEQYF
TGTGCCAGCAGACACAGGGGGTCCTACGAGCAGTACTTC
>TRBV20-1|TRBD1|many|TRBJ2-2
CSASAQGANTGELFF
TGCAGTGCTAGCGCACAGGGGGCTAACACCGGGGAGCTGTTTTTT
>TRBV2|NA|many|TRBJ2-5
CASSNAGRETQYF
TGTGCCAGCAGCAACGCGGGGCGAGAGACCCAGTACTTC
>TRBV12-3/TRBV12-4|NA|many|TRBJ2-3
CASRLSREVGDTQYF
TGTGCCAGCAGGCTATCGAGGGAGGTGGGAGATACGCAGTATTTT
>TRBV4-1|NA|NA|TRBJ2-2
CASSPGLQNTGELFF
TGCGCCAGCAGCCCGGGACTCCAGAACACCGGGGAGCTGTTTTTT
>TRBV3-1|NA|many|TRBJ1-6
CASAAAVRNSPLHF
TGTGCCAGCGCCGCAGCTGTTCGTAATTCACCCCTCCACTTT
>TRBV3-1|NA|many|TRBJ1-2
CASSQVGLYGYTF
TGTGCCAGCAGCCAAGTCGGATTGTATGGCTACACCTTC
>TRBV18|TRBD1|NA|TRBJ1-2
CASSPQDRGRDGYTF
TGTGCCAGCTCACCGCAGGACAGGGGCCGGGACGGCTACACCTTC
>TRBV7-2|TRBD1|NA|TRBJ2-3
CASSLAGTGATQYF
TGTGCCAGCAGCTTAGCGGGGACAGGCGCTACGCAGTATTTT
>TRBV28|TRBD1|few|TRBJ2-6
CASGTGDFGANVLTF
TGTGCTAGCGGGACAGGGGATTTTGGGGCCAACGTCCTGACTTTC
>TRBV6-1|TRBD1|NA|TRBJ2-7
CASSGQGARGEQYF
TGTGCCAGCAGTGGACAGGGGGCCCGGGGAGAGCAGTACTTC
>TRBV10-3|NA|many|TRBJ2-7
CAISEGDEQYF
TGTGCCATCAGTGAGGGGGACGAGCAGTACTTC
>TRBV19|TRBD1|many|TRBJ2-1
CASSRYTSGTGKLNEQFF
TGTGCCAGTAGTCGTTATACGTCCGGGACAGGTAAATTGAATGAGCAGTTCTTC
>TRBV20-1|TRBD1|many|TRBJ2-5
CSARGNTGGGETQYF
TGCAGTGCTAGAGGAAATACAGGGGGCGGAGAGACCCAGTACTTC
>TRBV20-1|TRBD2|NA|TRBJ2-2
CSARPSGALRELFF
TGCAGTGCTAGGCCTAGCGGGGCCCTGAGGGAGCTGTTTTTT
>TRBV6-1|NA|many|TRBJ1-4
CASSEVQPATNEKLFF
TGTGCCAGCAGTGAAGTGCAGCCAGCGACTAATGAAAAACTGTTTTTT
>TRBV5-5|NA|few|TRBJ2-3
CASIRTVRTSTDTQYF
TGTGCCAGCATCAGGACGGTGAGGACTAGCACAGATACGCAGTATTTT
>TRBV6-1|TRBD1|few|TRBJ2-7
CASSFRRTGSSYEQYF
TGTGCCAGCAGCTTCCGCCGGACAGGGAGCTCCTACGAGCAGTACTTC
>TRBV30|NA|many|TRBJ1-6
CAWSLGSYNSPLHF
TGTGCCTGGAGTCTCGGGTCCTATAATTCACCCCTCCACTTT
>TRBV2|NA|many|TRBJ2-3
CASGGRGNTDTQYF
TGTGCCAGCGGTGGGCGGGGAAACACAGATACGCAGTATTTT
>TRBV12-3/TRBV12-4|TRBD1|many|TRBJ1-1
CASSLDGTGRTEAFF
TGTGCCAGCAGTTTAGATGGGACAGGTCGGACTGAAGCTTTCTTT
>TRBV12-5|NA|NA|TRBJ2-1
CASSLSVIGEQFF
TGTGCTAGTAGTTTATCCGTAATAGGTGAGCAGTTCTTC
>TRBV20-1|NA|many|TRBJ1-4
CSAGQGPNEKLFF
TGCAGTGCCGGCCAGGGGCCTAATGAAAAACTGTTTTTT
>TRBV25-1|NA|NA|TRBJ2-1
CASSVTSMSSYNEQFF
TGTGCCAGCAGTGTAACCTCCATGAGCTCCTACAATGAGCAGTTCTTC
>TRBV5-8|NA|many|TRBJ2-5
CASSSYATGRQETQYF
TGTGCCAGCAGCTCCTATGCAACGGGACGCCAAGAGACCCAGTACTTC
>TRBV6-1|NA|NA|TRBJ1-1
CASSDTTSPNAEAFF
TGTGCCAGCAGTGACACCACGAGCCCCAACGCTGAAGCTTTCTTT
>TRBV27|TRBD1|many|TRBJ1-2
CASSSTPGQGAVGYGYTF
TGTGCCAGCAGTTCAACGCCGGGACAGGGGGCGGTGGGCTATGGCTACACCTTC
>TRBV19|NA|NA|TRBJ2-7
CASSIYSGAAYEQYF
TGTGCCAGTAGTATATACTCAGGGGCCGCCTACGAGCAGTACTTC
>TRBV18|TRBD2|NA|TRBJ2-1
CASSPPSGALYEQFF
TGTGCCAGCTCACCACCCAGCGGGGCCCTCTATGAGCAGTTCTTC
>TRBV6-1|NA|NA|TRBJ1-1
CASRTVLNTEAFF
TGTGCCAGCAGGACAGTCTTGAACACTGAAGCTTTCTTT
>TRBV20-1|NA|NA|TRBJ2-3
CSANGHPNTDTQYF
TGCAGTGCTAATGGACACCCGAATACAGATACGCAGTATTTT
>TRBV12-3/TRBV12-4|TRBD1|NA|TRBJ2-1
CASSPTGRSSYGQFF
TGTGCCAGCAGTCCGACAGGGAGAAGTTCCTATGGGCAGTTCTTC
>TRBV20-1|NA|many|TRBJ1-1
CSATSVFGPNTEAFF
TGCAGTGCCACTTCTGTTTTCGGGCCGAACACTGAAGCTTTCTTT
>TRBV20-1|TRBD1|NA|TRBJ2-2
CSARRAGGLGELFF
TGCAGTGCTAGAAGAGCAGGGGGCCTCGGGGAGCTGTTTTTT
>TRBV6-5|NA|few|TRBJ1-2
CASSYRGFKDGYTF
TGTGCCAGCAGTTACCGGGGGTTTAAGGATGGCTACACCTTC
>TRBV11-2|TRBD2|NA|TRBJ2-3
CASSLLAGGFRTDTQYF
TGTGCCAGCAGCCTTCTAGCGGGAGGATTTAGGACAGATACGCAGTATTTT
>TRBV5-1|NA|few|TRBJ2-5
CASSTGSQETQHF
TGCGCCAGCAGCACCGGGTCACAAGAGACCCAGCACTTC
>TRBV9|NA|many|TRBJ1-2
CASSPGQLTINYGYTF
TGTGCCAGCAGCCCTGGACAGCTAACTATAAACTATGGCTACACCTTC
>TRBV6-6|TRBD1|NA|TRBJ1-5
CASSYSRQGDQPQHF
TGTGCCAGCAGTTACTCGAGACAGGGGGATCAGCCCCAGCATTTT
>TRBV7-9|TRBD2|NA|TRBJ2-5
CASSGAGKFQETQYF
TGTGCCAGCAGCGGAGCGGGGAAGTTCCAAGAGACCCAGTACTTC
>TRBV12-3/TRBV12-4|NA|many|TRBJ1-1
CASSPHTAMARAFF
TGTGCCAGCAGTCCCCATACAGCGATGGCAAGAGCTTTCTTT
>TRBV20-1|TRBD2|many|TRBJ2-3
CSAPSSGSADTQYF
TGCAGTGCACCGTCGAGCGGGAGCGCAGATACGCAGTATTTT
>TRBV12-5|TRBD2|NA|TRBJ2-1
CASGLGLPAGGGNEQFF
TGTGCTAGTGGTTTGGGACTCCCAGCGGGGGGTGGCAATGAGCAGTTCTTC